These 25 T cell receptor beta chains came from one sample sequenced in a study of shared clonotypes between healthy human individuals. The table came from immunoSEQ multiplex PCR; TCRdb's copy has only in-frame clones and leaves some out. The data show more than 850,000 clones, more than 75% seen once. The sample taken for sequencing was memory CD4+ T cells from PBMCs. Documented subset: CD45RA-negative fraction. Receptor source: a man between 18 and 35 years old in good health. Some clones in this sample may be carry-over from other donors' samples.

The V gene is TRBV9, the J gene TRBJ2-5, with 7 bases aligning to TRBD1. V lost 0 bases, J lost 5 bases, and 13 bases stayed unmatched. Germline V lookup: CDR1 SGDLS, CDR2 YYNGEE. The CDR3 spans 17 residues. The CDR3 protein is CASSVVSQSGTAETQYF. DNA of the CDR3: TGTGCCAGCAGCGTAGTTTCACAATCCGGGACAGCGGAGACCCAGTACTTC.

V is TRBV6-1 and J is TRBJ2-7, with 10 bases lining up with TRBD1. The V gene end was trimmed by 10 bases and the J gene end by 2 bases; junction bases not matched to a gene: 5. This CDR3 spans 13 amino acids. The germline CDR1 and CDR2 sequences are MNHNS and SASEGT. The CDR3 sequence: CATPGQGAYEQYF. The CDR3 region has the DNA TGTGCCACGCCCGGACAGGGGGCCTACGAGCAGTACTTC.

The chain joins TRBV5-1 to TRBJ2-2; 9 bases agree with TRBD1. Germline V gives CDR1 SGHRS, CDR2 YFSETQ. V shed 7 bases and J 3 bases; nucleotides not matched to a gene: 7. The CDR3 is 15 amino acids. Here the CDR3 DNA reads TGCGCCAGCTCTCCGGGACAGGGAGACACCGGGGAGCTGTTTTTT. Protein sequence: CASSPGQGDTGELFF.

This clone was seen just once. The chain links TRBV6-1 to TRBJ1-5; D perhaps matches TRBD1 (6 bases). Trimming took 7 bases from V and 3 from J, leaving 13 bases between them. The CDR3 spans 14 residues. Germline CDR1 MNHNS, CDR2 SASEGT. In DNA form, the CDR3 reads TGTGCCAGCACCTTGGGGACACTCAATCAGCCCCAGCATTTT. Translation: CASTLGTLNQPQHF.

The V and J genes are TRBV20-1 and TRBJ2-1, with D possibly being TRBD2 (5 bases). The V end was cut by 6 bases, the J end by 8 bases, with 8 bases between. Germline values: CDR1 DFQATT, CDR2 SNEGSKA (reference sequence). This CDR3 spans 10 amino acids. CDR3 amino acids: CSAWRDEQFF. The CDR3 DNA follows: TGCAGTGCCTGGCGGGATGAGCAGTTCTTC.

V is TRBV5-1 and J is TRBJ2-7, with TRBD2 matching 9 bases. Germline V gene sequence: CDR1 SGHRS, CDR2 YFSETQ. With V trimmed by 3 bases and J by 7 bases, 11 bases remained unmatched. The CDR3 loop spans 15 amino acids. The CDR3 protein is CASSSEIAGALEQYF. The CDR3, as DNA: TGCGCCAGCAGCTCCGAAATAGCGGGAGCGCTAGAGCAGTACTTC.

This chain uses TRBV6-5 with TRBJ2-3; D is unclear. The CDR3 consists of 11 residues. CDR1 MNHEY and CDR2 SVGAGI come from the germline V gene. V was pared by 2 bases and J by 11 bases, with 8 bases between. The CDR3 nucleotides are TGTGCCAGCAGTTACGGGCAGATGCAGTATTTT. Translated: CASSYGQMQYF.

This clone was seen only once. J is TRBJ1-4 and V is TRBV7-8; no clear D gene. The V end was cut by 0 bases, the J end by 0 bases, with 11 bases between. The CDR3 loop spans 17 amino acids. Germline V gene data show CDR1 as SGHVS and CDR2 as FQNEAQ. In nucleotides, the CDR3 is TGTGCCAGCAGCTTAGCCGGGGAGCCTCCAACTAATGAAAAACTGTTTTTT. Protein product: CASSLAGEPPTNEKLFF.

This chain connects TRBV30 to TRBJ2-4; D remains unclear. Between the trimmed V and J ends, which lost 2 bases and 3 bases, there was a span of 11 bases. The length of the CDR3 is 14 residues. Germline V gene lookup returns CDR1 GTSNPN and CDR2 SVGIG (reference sequence). This CDR3 reads CAWSPLYVKNIQYF. CDR3 bases: TGTGCCTGGAGTCCGTTATACGTCAAAAACATTCAGTACTTC.

There are many counts of this clone. The V call is TRBV6-5, the J call TRBJ2-2, with a tentative D call TRBD2 (5 bases). This CDR3 is built from 15 residues. V was pared by 7 bases and J by 0 bases, with 12 bases between. Germline V gene sequence: CDR1 MNHEY, CDR2 SVGAGI. The CDR3 DNA is TGTGCCAGCACCCCGGGGAGCGCGAACACCGGGGAGCTGTTTTTT. The encoded protein is CASTPGSANTGELFF.

CDR3 loop: CASSGQGTSNQPQHF. In nucleotides, the CDR3 is TGTGCCAGCAGCGGACAGGGAACCAGCAATCAGCCCCAGCATTTT. The V gene is TRBV28, the J gene TRBJ1-5, with 8 bases that match TRBD1. Germline CDR1 MDHEN, CDR2 SYDVKM. The V segment lost 6 bases and the J segment 1 base; nucleotides outside the gene matches: 5. The CDR3 has 15 residues.

This chain joins TRBV2 and TRBJ2-1, with D perhaps matching TRBD2 (6 bases). V lost 6 bases to trimming and J lost 12 bases, with 21 bases between them. This CDR3 is built from 14 residues. CDR1 and CDR2 (germline): SNHLY, FYNNEI. The chain's CDR3 is CASREGSNNLGQFF. The DNA of the CDR3 is TGTGCCAGCAGGGAGGGTTCGAACAATTTAGGGCAGTTCTTC.

V gene TRBV6-1 combines with J gene TRBJ1-1, with unresolved D. CDR1 and CDR2 from the germline V gene are MNHNS and SASEGT. CDR3 length equals 14 residues. V lost 6 bases and J lost 1, with 12 bases in between. The CDR3 nucleotides read TGTGCCAGCAGCCCCCGGGAGAGGAACACTGAAGCTTTCTTT. Its translation is CASSPRERNTEAFF.

The gene calls are TRBV7-2 and TRBJ1-4; D unresolved. CDR1 is SGHTA, CDR2 FQGNSA, per germline. Trimming left V 1 base short and J 0 bases short, with 18 bases between. The CDR3 has 19 amino acids. As DNA, the CDR3 is TGTGCCAGCAGCTTAGTGTCGGCCGGCCGATTTGCAACTAATGAAAAACTGTTTTTT. Protein product: CASSLVSAGRFATNEKLFF.

Many counts were recorded for this clone. The V call is TRBV25-1, the J call TRBJ2-6, with D perhaps given as TRBD1 or TRBD2 (5 bases each). Deletions cut 4 bases from V and 2 bases from J, with 9 bases between. Germline CDR1 MGHDK, CDR2 SYGVNS. The CDR3 runs to 15 residues. For the CDR3, the DNA is TGTGCCAGCAGTGTTAGGGGAGCTGGGGCCAACGTCCTGACTTTC. Residues: CASSVRGAGANVLTF.

V gene TRBV28 combines with J gene TRBJ2-5; D gene unclear. Germline V gives CDR1 MDHEN, CDR2 SYDVKM. V was pared by 10 bases and J by 1 base, with 16 bases between. The CDR3 has 14 amino acids. CDR3 bases: TGTGCCACCGCCCAAGAAGGGATCCAAGAGACCCAGTACTTC. Its translation is CATAQEGIQETQYF.

This clone was recorded a few times. The rearrangement links TRBV11-2 to TRBJ2-7, with 7 nucleotides matching TRBD1. Germline V gene data show CDR1 as SGHAT and CDR2 as FQNNGV. V trimming: 4 bases; J trimming: 6 bases; junction bases outside the gene matches: 12. The CDR3 totals 15 residues. The CDR3 is CASSSPRLHRGEQYF. The CDR3, as DNA: TGTGCCAGCAGCTCCCCTCGACTTCACAGGGGCGAGCAGTACTTC.

This chain links TRBV6-6 with TRBJ1-5; D is unclear. Germline CDR1 and CDR2: MNHNY and SVGAGI (reference sequence). This CDR3 is built from 10 residues. V lost 8 bases and J lost 4, with 3 bases in between. The CDR3 sequence: CASGNQPQHF. As DNA, the CDR3 is TGTGCCAGCGGGAATCAGCCCCAGCATTTT.

The V call is TRBV5-1, the J call TRBJ2-7; 7 bases are shared with TRBD1. The CDR3 is 15 amino acids. The V gene's germline CDR1 is SGHRS and CDR2 YFSETQ. V shed 4 bases and J 4 bases; nucleotides not matched to a gene: 11. CDR3 coding DNA: TGCGCCAGCAGCCCCAGGACAGGAAGTGCGTACGAGCAGTACTTC. Translation: CASSPRTGSAYEQYF.

This chain connects TRBV20-1 to TRBJ1-2; D ambiguous. V was cut by 1 base and J by 9 bases, with 0 bases left in between. This CDR3 is built from 8 residues. The germline gives CDR1 DFQATT, CDR2 SNEGSKA (reference sequence). CDR3 DNA sequence: TGCAGTGCTAGAGGCTACACCTTC. Residues: CSARGYTF.

The rearrangement joins TRBV7-2 to TRBJ1-3; possible D gene TRBD1, 5 bases. Deletions cut 5 bases from V and 4 bases from J, with 18 bases between. This CDR3 contains 16 residues. From germline, CDR1 is SGHTA and CDR2 FQGNSA. DNA of the CDR3: TGTGCCAGCAGCGACCGGGGGGAGGGCATCGGAAACACCATATATTTT. It is translated as CASSDRGEGIGNTIYF.

The chain couples TRBV5-1 to TRBJ2-2; D ambiguous. There are 16 residues in the CDR3. V gave up 4 bases and J gave up 7 bases, with 20 bases separating them. The germline V gene has CDR1 SGHRS and CDR2 YFSETQ. CDR3: CASSRTVGQVIGELFF. Here the CDR3 DNA reads TGCGCCAGCAGCCGCACTGTAGGGCAGGTTATCGGGGAGCTGTTTTTT.

The genes are TRBV7-9 and TRBJ1-1; 9 bases are shared with TRBD1. There are 16 residues in the CDR3. CDR1 and CDR2 (germline): SEHNR, FQNEAQ (reference sequence). With 2 bases clipped from V and 5 bases from J, the junction kept 9 bases outside the gene matches. The CDR3: CASSLRQGVIGTEAFF. CDR3 DNA: TGTGCCAGCAGCTTAAGACAGGGGGTTATCGGGACTGAAGCTTTCTTT.

The chain links TRBV6-5 to TRBJ1-2, with 8 bases that match TRBD1. The CDR3 length is 14 residues. With 2 bases clipped from V and 9 bases from J, the junction kept 8 bases outside the gene matches. Germline lookup yields CDR1 MNHEY and CDR2 SVGAGI. The CDR3 loop is CASSYTTGASRYTF. The CDR3 coding sequence is TGTGCCAGCAGTTACACGACAGGGGCCTCCCGCTACACCTTC.

The chain uses TRBV6-5 and TRBJ1-2, with a weak D call TRBD1 (5 bases). Between the trimmed V and J ends, which lost 0 bases and 0 bases, there was a span of 11 bases. The CDR3 contains 16 residues. The germline V gene has CDR1 MNHEY and CDR2 SVGAGI. The CDR3 spells CASSYSTRGTNYGYTF. The CDR3 region has the DNA TGTGCCAGCAGTTACTCGACGCGGGGGACTAACTATGGCTACACCTTC.